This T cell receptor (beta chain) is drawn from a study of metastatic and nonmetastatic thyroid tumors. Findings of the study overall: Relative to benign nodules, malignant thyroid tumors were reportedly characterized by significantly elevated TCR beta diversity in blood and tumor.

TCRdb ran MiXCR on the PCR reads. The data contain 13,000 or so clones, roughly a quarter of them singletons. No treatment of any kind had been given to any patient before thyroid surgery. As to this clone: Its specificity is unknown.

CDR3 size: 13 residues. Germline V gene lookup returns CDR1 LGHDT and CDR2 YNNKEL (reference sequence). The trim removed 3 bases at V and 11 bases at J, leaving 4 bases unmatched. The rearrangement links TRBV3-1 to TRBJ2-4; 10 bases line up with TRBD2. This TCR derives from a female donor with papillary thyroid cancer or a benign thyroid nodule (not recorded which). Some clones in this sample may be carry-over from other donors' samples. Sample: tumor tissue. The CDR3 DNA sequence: TGTGCCAGCAGCCACGCTAGCGGGGGCCTTCAGTACTTC. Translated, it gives CASSHASGGLQYF. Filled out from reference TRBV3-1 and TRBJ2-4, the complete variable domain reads DTAVSQTPKYLVTQMGNDKSIKCEQNLGHDTMYWYKQDSKKFLKIMFSYNNKELIINETVPNRFSPKSPDKAHLNLHINSLELGDSAVYFCASSHASGGLQYFGAGTRLSVL.